Sequencing of this TCR beta chain was carried out in a study of control samples from healthy donors and cancer patients. Profiled with immunoSEQ multiplex PCR; TCRdb holds only in-frame clones, not every one. Of about 120,000 clones in the sample, 70% to 90% are singletons; the top ten hold approximately 3.2%. Germline V gene lookup returns CDR1 MGHRA and CDR2 YSYEKL. The CDR3 runs 14 residues. Trimming removed 0 bases from V and 1 base from J, with 5 bases in between. Specimen: blood. The clonotype originates from a man aged 35 to 55 in good health. The V call is TRBV4-1, the J call TRBJ2-3; D is unclear. The CDR3 loop reads CASSQELGTDTQYF. The DNA of the CDR3 is TGCGCCAGCAGCCAAGAACTGGGCACAGATACGCAGTATTTT.